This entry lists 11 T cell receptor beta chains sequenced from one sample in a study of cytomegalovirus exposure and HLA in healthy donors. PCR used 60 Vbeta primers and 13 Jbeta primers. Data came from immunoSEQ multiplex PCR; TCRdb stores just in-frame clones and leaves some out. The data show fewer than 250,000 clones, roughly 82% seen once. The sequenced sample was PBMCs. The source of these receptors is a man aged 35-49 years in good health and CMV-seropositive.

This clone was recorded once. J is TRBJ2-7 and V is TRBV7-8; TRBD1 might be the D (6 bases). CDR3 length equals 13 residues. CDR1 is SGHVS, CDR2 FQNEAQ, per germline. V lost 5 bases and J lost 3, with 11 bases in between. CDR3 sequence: CASSLDRNYEQYV. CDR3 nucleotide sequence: TGTGCCAGCAGCCTAGACAGGAACTACGAGCAGTACGTC.

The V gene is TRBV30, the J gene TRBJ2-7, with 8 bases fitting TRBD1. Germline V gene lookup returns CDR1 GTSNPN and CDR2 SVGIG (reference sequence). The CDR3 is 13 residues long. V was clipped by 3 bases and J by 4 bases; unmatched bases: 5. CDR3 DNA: TGTGCCTGGAGGTGGCAGGGGGCGTACGAGCAGTACTTC. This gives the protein CAWRWQGAYEQYF.

The CDR3: CASSPSREVGFGTQYF. CDR3 in DNA: TGTGCCAGCAGCCCGTCACGGGAGGTGGGTTTTGGGACCCAGTACTTC. The chain recombines TRBV5-6 with TRBJ2-5, with 7 bases fitting TRBD2. Losses at the gene ends were 4 bases for V and 7 bases for J; bases not matched to a gene: 16. Germline V gene sequence: CDR1 SGHDT, CDR2 YYEEEE. The CDR3 is made up of 16 amino acids.

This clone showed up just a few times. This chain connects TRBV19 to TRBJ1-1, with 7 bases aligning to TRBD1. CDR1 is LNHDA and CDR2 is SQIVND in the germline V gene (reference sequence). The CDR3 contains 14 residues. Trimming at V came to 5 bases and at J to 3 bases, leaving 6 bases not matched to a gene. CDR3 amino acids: CASSLQGRYTEAFF. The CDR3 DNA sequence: TGTGCCAGTAGTCTACAGGGGAGGTACACTGAAGCTTTCTTT.

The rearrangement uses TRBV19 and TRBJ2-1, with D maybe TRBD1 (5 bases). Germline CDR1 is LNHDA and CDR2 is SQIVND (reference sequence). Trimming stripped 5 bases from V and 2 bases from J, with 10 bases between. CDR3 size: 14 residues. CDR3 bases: TGTGCCAGTAGTCACGGACACACCTACAATGAGCAGTTCTTC. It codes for CASSHGHTYNEQFF. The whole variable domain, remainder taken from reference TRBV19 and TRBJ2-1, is DGGITQSPKYLFRKEGQNVTLSCEQNLNHDAMYWYRQDPGQGLRLIYYSQIVNDFQKGDIAEGYSVSREKKESFPLTVTSAQKNPTAFYLCASSHGHTYNEQFFGPGTRLTVL.

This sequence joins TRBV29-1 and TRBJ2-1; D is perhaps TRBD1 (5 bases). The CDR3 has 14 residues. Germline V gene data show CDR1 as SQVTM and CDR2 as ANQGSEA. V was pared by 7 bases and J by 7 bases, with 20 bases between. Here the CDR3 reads CSGAGQAGSNEQFF. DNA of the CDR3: TGCAGCGGGGCAGGACAAGCAGGGTCTAATGAGCAGTTCTTC.

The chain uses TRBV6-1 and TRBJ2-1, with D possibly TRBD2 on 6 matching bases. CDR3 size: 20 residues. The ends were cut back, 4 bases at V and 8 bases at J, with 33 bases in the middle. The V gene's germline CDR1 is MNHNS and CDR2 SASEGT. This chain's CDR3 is CASSARPLTVGRLGRYEQFF. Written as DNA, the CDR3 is TGTGCCAGCAGTGCAAGACCCCTCACAGTGGGACGACTGGGGAGGTATGAGCAGTTCTTC.

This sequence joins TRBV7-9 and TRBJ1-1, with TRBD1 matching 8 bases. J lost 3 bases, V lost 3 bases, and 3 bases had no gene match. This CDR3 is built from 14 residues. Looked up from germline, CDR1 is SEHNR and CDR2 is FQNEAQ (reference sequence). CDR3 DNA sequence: TGTGCCAGCAGCTTTGGACAGGGCGACACTGAAGCTTTCTTT. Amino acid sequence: CASSFGQGDTEAFF.

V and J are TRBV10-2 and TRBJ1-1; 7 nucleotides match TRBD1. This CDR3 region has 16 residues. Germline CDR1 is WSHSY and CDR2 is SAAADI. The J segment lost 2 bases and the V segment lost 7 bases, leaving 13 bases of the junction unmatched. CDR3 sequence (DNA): TGCGCCAGCACGATAGAGGGGGCGAGGGGAAACACTGAAGCTTTCTTT. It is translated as CASTIEGARGNTEAFF.

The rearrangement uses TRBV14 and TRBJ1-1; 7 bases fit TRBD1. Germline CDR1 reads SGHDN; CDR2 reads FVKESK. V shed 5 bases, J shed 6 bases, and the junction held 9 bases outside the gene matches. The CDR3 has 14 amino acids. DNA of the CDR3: TGTGCCAGCAGCTTCCAGGGGGGCGGCGCTGAAGCTTTCTTT. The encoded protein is CASSFQGGGAEAFF.

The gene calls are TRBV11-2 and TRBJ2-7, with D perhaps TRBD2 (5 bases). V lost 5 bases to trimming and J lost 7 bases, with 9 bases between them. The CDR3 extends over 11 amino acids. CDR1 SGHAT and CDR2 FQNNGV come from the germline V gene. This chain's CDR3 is CASSELGEQYV. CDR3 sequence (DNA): TGTGCCAGCAGCGAACTAGGAGAGCAGTACGTC.